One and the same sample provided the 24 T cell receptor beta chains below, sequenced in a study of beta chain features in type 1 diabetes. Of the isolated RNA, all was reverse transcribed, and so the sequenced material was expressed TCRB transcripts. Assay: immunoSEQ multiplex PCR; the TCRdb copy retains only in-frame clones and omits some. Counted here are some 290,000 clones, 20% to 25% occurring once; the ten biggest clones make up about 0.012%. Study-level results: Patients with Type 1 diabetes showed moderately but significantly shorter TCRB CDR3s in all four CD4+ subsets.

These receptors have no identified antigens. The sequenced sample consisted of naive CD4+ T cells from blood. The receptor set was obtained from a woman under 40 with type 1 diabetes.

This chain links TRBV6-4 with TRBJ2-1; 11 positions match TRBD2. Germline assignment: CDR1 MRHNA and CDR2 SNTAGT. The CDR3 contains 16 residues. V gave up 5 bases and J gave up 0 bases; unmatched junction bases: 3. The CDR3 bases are TGTGCCAGCAGTCCGGGACTAGCGGCCTCCTACAATGAGCAGTTCTTC. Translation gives CASSPGLAASYNEQFF.

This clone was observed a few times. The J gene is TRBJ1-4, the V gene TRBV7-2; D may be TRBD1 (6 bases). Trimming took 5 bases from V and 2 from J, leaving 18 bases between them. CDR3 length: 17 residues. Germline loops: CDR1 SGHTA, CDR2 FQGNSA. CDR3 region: CASSRLGQMGTNEKLFF. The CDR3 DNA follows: TGTGCCAGCAGCCGGTTAGGACAGATGGGCACTAATGAAAAACTGTTTTTT.

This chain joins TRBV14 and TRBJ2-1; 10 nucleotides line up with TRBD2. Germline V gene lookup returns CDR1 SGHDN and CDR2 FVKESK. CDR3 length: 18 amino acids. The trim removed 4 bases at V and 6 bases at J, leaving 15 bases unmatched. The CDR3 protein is CASSLLASGRASRNEQFF. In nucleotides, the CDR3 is TGTGCCAGCAGCCTCCTCGCCAGCGGGAGGGCCTCTCGCAATGAGCAGTTCTTC. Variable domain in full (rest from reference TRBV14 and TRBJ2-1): EAGVTQFPSHSVIEKGQTVTLRCDPISGHDNLYWYRRVMGKEIKFLLHFVKESKQDESGMPNNRFLAERTGGTYSTLKVQPAELEDSGVYFCASSLLASGRASRNEQFFGPGTRLTVL.

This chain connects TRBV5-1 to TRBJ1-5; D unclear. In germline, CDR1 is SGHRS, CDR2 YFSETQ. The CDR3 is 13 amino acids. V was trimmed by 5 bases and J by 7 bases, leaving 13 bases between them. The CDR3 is CASRERDGQPQHF. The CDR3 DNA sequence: TGCGCCAGCAGGGAGAGGGATGGCCAGCCCCAGCATTTT.

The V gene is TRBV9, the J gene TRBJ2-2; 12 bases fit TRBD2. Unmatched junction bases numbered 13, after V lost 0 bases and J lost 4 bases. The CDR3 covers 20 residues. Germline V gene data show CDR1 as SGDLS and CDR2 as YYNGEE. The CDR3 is CASSVAIAPTSGRRTGELFF. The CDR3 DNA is TGTGCCAGCAGCGTAGCGATTGCCCCAACTAGCGGGAGGCGCACCGGGGAGCTGTTTTTT.

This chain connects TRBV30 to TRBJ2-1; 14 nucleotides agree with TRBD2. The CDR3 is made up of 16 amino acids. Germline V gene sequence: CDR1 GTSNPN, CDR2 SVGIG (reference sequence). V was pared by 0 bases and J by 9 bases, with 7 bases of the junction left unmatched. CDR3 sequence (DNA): TGTGCCTGGAGTGTGGGGACTAGCGGGAGTGTTAGTGAGCAGTTCTTC. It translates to CAWSVGTSGSVSEQFF.

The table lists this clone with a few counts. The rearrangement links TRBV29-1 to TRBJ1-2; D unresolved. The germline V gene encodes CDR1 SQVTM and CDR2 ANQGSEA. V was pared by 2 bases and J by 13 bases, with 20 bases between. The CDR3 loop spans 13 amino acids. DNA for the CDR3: TGCAGCGTTGAATGGGAAAGGACGGACCGGGGCACCTTC. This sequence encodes CSVEWERTDRGTF.

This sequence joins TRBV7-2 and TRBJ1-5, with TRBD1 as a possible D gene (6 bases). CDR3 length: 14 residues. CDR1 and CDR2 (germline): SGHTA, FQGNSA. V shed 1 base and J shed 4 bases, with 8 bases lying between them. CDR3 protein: CASSLGQANQPQHF. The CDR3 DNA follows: TGTGCCAGCAGCTTAGGACAGGCAAATCAGCCCCAGCATTTT.

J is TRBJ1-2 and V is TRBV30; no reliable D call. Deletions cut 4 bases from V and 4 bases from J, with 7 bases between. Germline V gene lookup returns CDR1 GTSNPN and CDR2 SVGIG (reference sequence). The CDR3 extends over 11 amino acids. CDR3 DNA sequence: TGTGCCTGGACCTCACTCTATGGCTACACCTTC. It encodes CAWTSLYGYTF.

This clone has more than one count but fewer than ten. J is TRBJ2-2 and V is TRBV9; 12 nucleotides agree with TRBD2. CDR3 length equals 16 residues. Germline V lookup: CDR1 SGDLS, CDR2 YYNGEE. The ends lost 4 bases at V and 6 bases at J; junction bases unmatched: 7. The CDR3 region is CASSIRTSGIAGELFF. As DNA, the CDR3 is TGTGCCAGCAGCATTAGGACTAGCGGGATCGCCGGGGAGCTGTTTTTT. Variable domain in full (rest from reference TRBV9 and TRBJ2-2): DSGVTQTPKHLITATGQRVTLRCSPRSGDLSVYWYQQSLDQGLQFLIQYYNGEERAKGNILERFSAQQFPDLHSELNLSSLELGDSALYFCASSIRTSGIAGELFFGEGSRLTVL.

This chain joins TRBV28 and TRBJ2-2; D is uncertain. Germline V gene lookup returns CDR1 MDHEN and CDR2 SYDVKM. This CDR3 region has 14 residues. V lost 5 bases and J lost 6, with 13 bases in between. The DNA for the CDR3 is TGTGCCAGCAGTCCCTACTTAGCCTCCGGGGAGCTGTTTTTT. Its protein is CASSPYLASGELFF.

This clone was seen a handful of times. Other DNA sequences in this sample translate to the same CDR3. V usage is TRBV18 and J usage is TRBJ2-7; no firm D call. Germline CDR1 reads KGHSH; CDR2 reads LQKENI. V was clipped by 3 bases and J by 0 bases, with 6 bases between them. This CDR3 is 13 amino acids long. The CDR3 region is CASSPPSSYEQYF. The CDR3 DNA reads TGTGCCAGCTCACCCCCGAGCTCCTACGAGCAGTACTTC.

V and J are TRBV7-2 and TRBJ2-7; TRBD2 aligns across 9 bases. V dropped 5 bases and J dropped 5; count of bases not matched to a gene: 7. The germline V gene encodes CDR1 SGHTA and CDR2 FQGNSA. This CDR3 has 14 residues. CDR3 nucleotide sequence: TGTGCCAGCAGCGATAGCGGGAGAGGGGACGAGCAGTACTTC. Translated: CASSDSGRGDEQYF. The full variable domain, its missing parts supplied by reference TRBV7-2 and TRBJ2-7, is GAGVSQSPSNKVTEKGKDVELRCDPISGHTALYWYRQSLGQGLEFLIYFQGNSAPDKSGLPSDRFSAERTGGSVSTLTIQRTQQEDSAVYLCASSDSGRGDEQYFGPGTRLTVT.

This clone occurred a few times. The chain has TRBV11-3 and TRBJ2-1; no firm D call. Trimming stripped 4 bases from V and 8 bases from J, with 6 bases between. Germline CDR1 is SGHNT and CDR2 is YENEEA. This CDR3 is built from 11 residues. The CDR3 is CASSSSYEQFF. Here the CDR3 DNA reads TGTGCCAGCAGCTCGAGCTATGAGCAGTTCTTC.

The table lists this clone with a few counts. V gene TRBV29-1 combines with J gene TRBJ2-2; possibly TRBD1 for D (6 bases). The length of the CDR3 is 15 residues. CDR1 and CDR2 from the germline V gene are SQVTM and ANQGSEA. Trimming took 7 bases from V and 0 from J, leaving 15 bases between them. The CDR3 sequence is CSAAAQGSNTGELFF. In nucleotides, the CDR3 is TGCAGCGCCGCCGCCCAGGGGTCGAACACCGGGGAGCTGTTTTTT.

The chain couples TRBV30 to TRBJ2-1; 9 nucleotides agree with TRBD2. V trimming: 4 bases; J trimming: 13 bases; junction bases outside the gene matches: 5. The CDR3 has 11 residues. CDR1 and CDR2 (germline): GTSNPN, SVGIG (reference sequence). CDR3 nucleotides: TGTGCCTGGACTGCGGGAGGGCCTCAGTTCTTC. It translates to CAWTAGGPQFF.

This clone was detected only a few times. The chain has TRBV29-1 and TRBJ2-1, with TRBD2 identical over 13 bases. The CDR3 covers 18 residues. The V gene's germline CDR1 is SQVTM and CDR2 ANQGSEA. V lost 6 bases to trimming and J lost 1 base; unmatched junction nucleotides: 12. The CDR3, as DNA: TGCAGCGTCGATAGGGGGACTAGCGGGATAGGGTCCTACAATGAGCAGTTCTTC. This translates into CSVDRGTSGIGSYNEQFF.

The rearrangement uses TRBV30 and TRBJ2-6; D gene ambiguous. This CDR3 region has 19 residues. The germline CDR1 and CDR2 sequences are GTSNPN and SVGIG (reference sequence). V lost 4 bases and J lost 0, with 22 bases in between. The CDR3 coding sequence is TGTGCCTGGATTGGTGTTGCGCCTGCTACCTTCTCTGGGGCCAACGTCCTGACTTTC. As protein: CAWIGVAPATFSGANVLTF. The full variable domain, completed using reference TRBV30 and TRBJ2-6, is SQTIHQWPATLVQPVGSPLSLECTVEGTSNPNLYWYRQAAGRGLQLLFYSVGIGQISSEVPQNLSASRPQDRQFILSSKKLLLSDSGFYLCAWIGVAPATFSGANVLTFGAGSRLTVL.

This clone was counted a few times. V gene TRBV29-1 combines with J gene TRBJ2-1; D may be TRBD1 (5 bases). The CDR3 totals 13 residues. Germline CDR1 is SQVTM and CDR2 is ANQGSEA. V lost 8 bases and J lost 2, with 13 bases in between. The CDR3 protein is CSFPAGTYNEQFF. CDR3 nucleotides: TGCAGCTTCCCCGCAGGGACCTACAATGAGCAGTTCTTC.

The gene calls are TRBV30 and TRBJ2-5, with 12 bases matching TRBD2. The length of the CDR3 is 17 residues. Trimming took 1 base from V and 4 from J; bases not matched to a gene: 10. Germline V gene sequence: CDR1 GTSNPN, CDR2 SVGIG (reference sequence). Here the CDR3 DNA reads TGTGCCTGGAGTGCCACCCGGACTAGCGGGATTAGAGAGACCCAGTACTTC. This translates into CAWSATRTSGIRETQYF.

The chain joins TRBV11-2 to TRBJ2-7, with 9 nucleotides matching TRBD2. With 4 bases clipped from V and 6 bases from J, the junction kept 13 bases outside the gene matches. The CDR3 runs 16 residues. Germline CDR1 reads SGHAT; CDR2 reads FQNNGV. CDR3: CASSSPTMGLAGEQYF. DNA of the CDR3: TGTGCCAGCAGCTCACCGACGATGGGACTAGCAGGCGAGCAGTACTTC.

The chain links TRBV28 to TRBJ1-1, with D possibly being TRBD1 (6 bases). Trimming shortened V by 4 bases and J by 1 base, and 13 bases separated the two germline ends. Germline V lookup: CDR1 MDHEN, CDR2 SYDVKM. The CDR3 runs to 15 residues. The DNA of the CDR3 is TGTGCCAGCAGTTCAGGGGACAATTCGAACACTGAAGCTTTCTTT. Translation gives CASSSGDNSNTEAFF.

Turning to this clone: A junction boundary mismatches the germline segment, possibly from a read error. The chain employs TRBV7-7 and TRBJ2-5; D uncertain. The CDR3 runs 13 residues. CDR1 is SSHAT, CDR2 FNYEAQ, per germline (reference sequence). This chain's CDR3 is CASSSQSGETQYF. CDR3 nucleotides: TGTGCTAGCAGCTCGCAATCGGGAGAGACCCAGTACTTC. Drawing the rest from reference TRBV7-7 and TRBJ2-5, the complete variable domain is GAGVSQSPRYKVTKRGQDVTLRCDPISSHATLYWYQQALGQGPEFLTYFNYEAQPDKSGLPSDRFSAERPEGSISTLTIQRTEQRDSAMYRCASSSQSGETQYFGPGTRLLVL.

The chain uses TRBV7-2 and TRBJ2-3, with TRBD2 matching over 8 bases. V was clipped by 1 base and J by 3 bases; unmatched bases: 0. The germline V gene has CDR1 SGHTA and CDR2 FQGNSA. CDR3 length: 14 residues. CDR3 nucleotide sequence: TGTGCCAGCAGCTTAGTAGCGGGAACAGATACGCAGTATTTT. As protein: CASSLVAGTDTQYF.